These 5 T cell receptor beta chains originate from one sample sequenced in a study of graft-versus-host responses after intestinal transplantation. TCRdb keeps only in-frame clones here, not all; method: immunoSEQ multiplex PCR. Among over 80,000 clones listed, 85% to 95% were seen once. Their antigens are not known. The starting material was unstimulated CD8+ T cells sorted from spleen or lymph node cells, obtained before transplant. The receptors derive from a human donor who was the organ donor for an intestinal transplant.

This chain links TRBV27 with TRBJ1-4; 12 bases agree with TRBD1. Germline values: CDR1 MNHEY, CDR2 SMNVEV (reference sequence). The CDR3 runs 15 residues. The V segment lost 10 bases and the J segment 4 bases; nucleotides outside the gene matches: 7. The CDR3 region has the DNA TGTGCCACCAGGGACAGGGGGCTCAATAATGAAAAACTGTTTTTT. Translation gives CATRDRGLNNEKLFF.

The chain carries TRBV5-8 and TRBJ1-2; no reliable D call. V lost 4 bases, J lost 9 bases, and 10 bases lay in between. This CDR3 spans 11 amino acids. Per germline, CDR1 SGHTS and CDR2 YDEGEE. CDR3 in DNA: TGTGCCAGCAGCGCGGCGATCCGCTACACCTTC. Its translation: CASSAAIRYTF.

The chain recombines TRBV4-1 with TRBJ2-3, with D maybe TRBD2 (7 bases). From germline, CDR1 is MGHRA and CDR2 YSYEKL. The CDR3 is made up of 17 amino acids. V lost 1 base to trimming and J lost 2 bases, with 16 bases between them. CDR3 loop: CASSQGGGAGPTDTQYF. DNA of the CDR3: TGCGCCAGCAGCCAAGGTGGGGGGGCAGGACCCACAGATACGCAGTATTTT.

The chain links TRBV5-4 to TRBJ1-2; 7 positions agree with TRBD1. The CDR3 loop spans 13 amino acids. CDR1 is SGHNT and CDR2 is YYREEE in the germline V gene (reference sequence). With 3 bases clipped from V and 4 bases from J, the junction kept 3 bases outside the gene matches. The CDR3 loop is CASSSGGSYGYTF. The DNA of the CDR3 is TGTGCCAGCAGCTCAGGGGGGAGCTATGGCTACACCTTC.

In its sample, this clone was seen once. The CDR3 spells CASSYEGGAGANVLTF. The CDR3 DNA reads as TGCGCCAGCAGCTATGAAGGGGGCGCGGGGGCCAACGTCCTGACTTTC. The rearrangement links TRBV5-1 to TRBJ2-6; 7 nucleotides match TRBD1. The CDR3 loop spans 16 amino acids. With 3 bases clipped from V and 4 bases from J, the junction kept 7 bases outside the gene matches. The V gene's germline CDR1 is SGHRS and CDR2 YFSETQ.